These 22 T cell receptor beta chains came from one sample sequenced in a study of blood T cells in healthy people across ages. PCR was performed a second time for about 7 to 12 cycles using a sample-barcoded 5' primer and a J-beta primer mix. TCRdb recomputed calls from the 5' RACE reads with MiXCR, one row per CDR3 protein. The repertoire has 1.5 million to 2 million distinct CDR3 sequences, 28% of them found once; the top ten carry 7.7%. Material for sequencing was blood. The source of these receptors is a woman between 25 and 40 years old in good health.

Details on this clonotype: At one boundary the junction diverges from the germline segment, which might be a read error. The chain is built from TRBV5-1 and TRBJ2-7; 7 positions match TRBD2. Germline lookup yields CDR1 SGHRS and CDR2 YFSETQ. The CDR3 runs to 15 residues. The CDR3: CASGLEQAGSYEQYF. In DNA form, the CDR3 reads TGCGCCAGCGGCTTGGAGCAAGCGGGGAGCTACGAGCAGTACTTC.

Comments on this clonotype: At one of its ends the junction is not consistent with the germline gene, which may arise from a read error. The J gene is TRBJ2-4, the V gene TRBV6-1; the match to TRBD2 covers 14 bases. The CDR3 has 13 residues. Germline V lookup: CDR1 MNHNS, CDR2 SASEGT. CDR3 nucleotide sequence: TGTGCCAGCAGTGACGGGACTAGCGGGGGCCTAAACTTC. Translation: CASSDGTSGGLNF.

This clonotype came up many times. The V call is TRBV20-1, the J call TRBJ2-5; TRBD1 is a possible D gene (6 bases). The CDR3 extends over 12 amino acids. V shed 4 bases and J shed 2 bases, with 8 bases lying between them. Germline-derived CDR1 and CDR2 are DFQATT and SNEGSKA (reference sequence). CDR3: CSAIQGQETQYF. The CDR3 region has the DNA TGCAGTGCTATACAGGGACAAGAGACCCAGTACTTC.

This chain joins TRBV12-3 or TRBV12-4 and TRBJ2-2, with 7 bases fitting TRBD2. The V segment lost 6 bases and the J segment 2 bases; nucleotides outside the gene matches: 9. The CDR3 totals 16 residues. This chain's CDR3 is CASRNPSGPNTGELFF. The CDR3 DNA is TGTGCCAGCAGGAACCCTAGCGGACCAAACACCGGGGAGCTGTTTTTT.

A few counts support this clonotype. The junction shows a germline mismatch at one end, possibly a read error. The chain couples TRBV12-5 to TRBJ2-6; D tentatively reads TRBD1 or TRBD2 (5 bases each). The CDR3 totals 16 residues. In germline, CDR1 is LGHNT, CDR2 FRNRAP. The CDR3 coding sequence is TGTGCTAGTGGCCCGCTGATCGGGGCCGGGGCCAACGTCCGGACTTTC. Its protein product is CASGPLIGAGANVRTF.

This clonotype appeared many times. The chain recombines TRBV5-1 with TRBJ2-7, with 10 nucleotides matching TRBD2. CDR1 SGHRS and CDR2 YFSETQ come from the germline V gene. The CDR3 covers 15 residues. V shed 1 base and J 2 bases; nucleotides not matched to a gene: 3. The CDR3 sequence is CASSLTSGTPYEQYF. The CDR3 DNA sequence: TGCGCCAGCAGCTTGACTAGCGGGACCCCCTACGAGCAGTACTTC.

This clonotype was observed at least ten times. V gene TRBV7-6 combines with J gene TRBJ2-7; D may be TRBD1 (5 bases). Germline lookup yields CDR1 SGHVS and CDR2 FNYEAQ. The V gene lost 1 base and the J gene lost 3 bases, with 16 bases spanning the gap. The CDR3 totals 16 residues. The CDR3: CASSLGLVGAIYEQYF. CDR3 sequence (DNA): TGTGCCAGCAGCTTAGGCCTGGTAGGGGCAATCTACGAGCAGTACTTC.

This clonotype was observed a handful of times. The chain employs TRBV10-3 and TRBJ2-7; the D gene is possibly TRBD1 (6 bases). The CDR3 consists of 16 residues. The germline V gene encodes CDR1 ENHRY and CDR2 SYGVKD. V was cut by 1 base and J by 3 bases, with 16 bases left in between. CDR3 loop: CAISELNRELVYEQYF. CDR3 in DNA: TGTGCCATCAGTGAGTTGAACAGGGAGCTGGTCTACGAGCAGTACTTC.

This clonotype came up a few times. The chain recombines TRBV5-1 with TRBJ1-2; D possibly corresponds to TRBD1 (5 bases). Per the germline V gene, CDR1 is SGHRS and CDR2 is YFSETQ. The CDR3 runs to 14 residues. V gave up 4 bases and J gave up 2 bases, with 12 bases separating them. CDR3 region: CASSTDGGNYGYTF. DNA of the CDR3: TGCGCCAGCAGCACCGACGGGGGGAACTATGGCTACACCTTC.

This clonotype was found a few times. This sequence joins TRBV12-3 or TRBV12-4 and TRBJ1-2; D is unclear. Trimming left V 4 bases short and J 2 bases short, with 8 bases between. CDR3 length equals 13 residues. The CDR3, as DNA: TGTGCCAGCAGTTCCCTTCAGAACTATGGCTACACCTTC. This codes for CASSSLQNYGYTF.

The chain recombines TRBV12-3 or TRBV12-4 with TRBJ2-6; D possibly corresponds to TRBD1 (5 bases). CDR3 length equals 16 residues. Trimming removed 7 bases from V and 0 bases from J, with 13 bases in between. The CDR3: CASTPTASSGANVLTF. In DNA, the CDR3 is TGTGCCAGCACCCCGACAGCGAGCTCTGGGGCCAACGTCCTGACTTTC.

As to this clonotype: This sequence may be a read error, since a much larger clone differs from it by one base. V is TRBV4-1 and J is TRBJ2-7; D is perhaps TRBD2 (6 bases). CDR1 MGHRA and CDR2 YSYEKL come from the germline V gene. The CDR3 contains 15 residues. DNA for the CDR3: TGCGCCAGCAGCCAAGGACTAGTCGTTAGCTACGGGCAGTACTTC. Translated, it gives CASSQGLVVSYGQYF.

This clonotype was detected ten times or more. The chain couples TRBV4-1 to TRBJ2-1; the match to TRBD2 covers 10 bases. CDR3 size: 16 residues. Germline values: CDR1 MGHRA, CDR2 YSYEKL. Trimming at V came to 3 bases and at J to 4 bases, leaving 6 bases not matched to a gene. For the CDR3, the DNA is TGCGCCAGCAGCCAGGTTCTAGCGGGAGTATACAATGAGCAGTTCTTC. It encodes CASSQVLAGVYNEQFF.

Concerning this clonotype: A much larger clone lies a single base off, so this may be a read error. CDR3 region: CASRGFGTATTDTQYF. The CDR3 DNA follows: TGTGCCAGCAGGGGGTTTGGAACGGCCACCACAGATACGCAGTATTTT. This chain joins TRBV12-3 or TRBV12-4 and TRBJ2-3; D gene unclear. The length of the CDR3 is 16 residues. V shed 6 bases and J shed 2 bases, with 18 bases lying between them.

The table lists this clonotype with a few counts. A much larger clone lies a single base off, so this may be a read error. The chain joins TRBV6-5 to TRBJ2-5; 8 bases line up with TRBD1. CDR3 length equals 13 residues. Germline CDR1 and CDR2: MNHEY and SVGAGI. V shed 2 bases and J 4 bases; nucleotides not matched to a gene: 0. As DNA, the CDR3 is TGTGCCAGCAGTTACGGACAGGGAGAGACCCAGTACTTC. This encodes CASSYGQGETQYF.

This clonotype was seen a few times. The chain uses TRBV20-1 and TRBJ2-3; 9 positions agree with TRBD1. This CDR3 is 15 amino acids long. V gave up 3 bases and J gave up 2 bases; unmatched junction bases: 6. CDR1 DFQATT and CDR2 SNEGSKA come from the germline V gene (reference sequence). Here the CDR3 reads CSARHRGRPTDTQYF. DNA for the CDR3: TGCAGTGCTAGGCACAGGGGGCGCCCCACAGATACGCAGTATTTT.

As for this clonotype: Just one base apart from a much larger clone, this may be a read error. The rearrangement uses TRBV7-8 and TRBJ2-4, with TRBD2 as a possible D gene (5 bases). This CDR3 region has 15 residues. Between the trimmed V and J ends, which lost 4 bases and 13 bases, there was a span of 23 bases. Germline V CDR1 and CDR2: SGHVS, FQNEAQ. The CDR3, as DNA: TGTGCCAGCAGCTCCAGCCCTAGCAACTACAATGAGCAGTACTTC. As protein: CASSSSPSNYNEQYF. Based on the CDR3 plus reference TRBV7-8 and TRBJ2-4, the full variable domain is GAGVSQSPRYKVAKRGQDVALRCDPISGHVSLFWYQQALGQGPEFLTYFQNEAQLDKSGLPSDRFFAERPEGSVSTLKIQRTQQEDSAVYLCASSSSPSNYNEQYFGAGTRLSVL.

This clonotype has only a few counts. This sequence joins TRBV3-1 and TRBJ2-7; 11 bases match TRBD2. The CDR3 sequence is 16 residues long. Germline-derived CDR1 and CDR2 are LGHDT and YNNKEL (reference sequence). V lost 4 bases and J lost 2; bases outside the gene matches: 7. This chain's CDR3 is CASSLGRLAGTYEQYF. CDR3 nucleotides: TGTGCCAGCAGCCTAGGCCGACTAGCGGGAACCTACGAGCAGTACTTC.

The chain employs TRBV20-1 and TRBJ1-4, with 7 bases that match TRBD1. J lost 7 bases, V lost 3 bases, and 5 bases had no gene match. This CDR3 has 13 amino acids. Per the germline V gene, CDR1 is DFQATT and CDR2 is SNEGSKA (reference sequence). In nucleotides, the CDR3 is TGCAGTGCTAGGGGGGAGGGGGCTGAAAAACTGTTTTTT. This encodes CSARGEGAEKLFF.

Worth noting for this clonotype: At one of its ends the junction is not consistent with the germline gene, which may arise from a read error. The J gene is TRBJ1-1, the V gene TRBV9; 8 bases fit TRBD1. CDR1 SGDLS and CDR2 YYNGEE come from the germline V gene. The CDR3 sequence is 15 residues long. CDR3 nucleotides: TGTGCCAGCAGCGTAGGTATACAGGGGGGCACTAAAGCTTTCTTT. Translation: CASSVGIQGGTKAFF.

This clonotype was seen a handful of times. The chain is built from TRBV20-1 and TRBJ2-5; D might be TRBD2 (6 bases). The length of the CDR3 is 17 residues. CDR1 is DFQATT and CDR2 is SNEGSKA in the germline V gene (reference sequence). Trimming pared 7 bases from V and 5 bases from J, leaving 29 bases between. The chain's CDR3 is CSVASWGRTGVGETQYF. The CDR3 coding sequence is TGCAGTGTTGCCAGTTGGGGACGGACGGGGGTCGGGGAGACCCAGTACTTC.

The chain links TRBV12-3 or TRBV12-4 to TRBJ2-1, with TRBD1 matching 9 bases. With V trimmed by 3 bases and J by 6 bases, 3 bases remained unmatched. The CDR3 contains 14 residues. CDR3 DNA sequence: TGTGCCAGCAGTTTCCTACAGGGGGCCAATGAGCAGTTCTTC. Amino acid sequence: CASSFLQGANEQFF.